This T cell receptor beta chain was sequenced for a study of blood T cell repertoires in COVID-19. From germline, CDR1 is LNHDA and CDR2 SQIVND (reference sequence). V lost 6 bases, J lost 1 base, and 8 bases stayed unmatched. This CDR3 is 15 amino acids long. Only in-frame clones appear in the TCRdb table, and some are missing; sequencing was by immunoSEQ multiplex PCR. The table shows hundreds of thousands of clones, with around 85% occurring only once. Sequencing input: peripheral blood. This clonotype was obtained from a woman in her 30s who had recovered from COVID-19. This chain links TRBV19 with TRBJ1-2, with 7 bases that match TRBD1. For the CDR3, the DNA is TGTGCCAGTAGCAGGGACAGCTCCATTAACTATGGCTACACCTTC. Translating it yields CASSRDSSINYGYTF.